The rows below give T cell receptor beta chains drawn from one sample of a study of CD8+CD57+ T cells in acquired aplastic anemia. TCRdb redid the calling of the reads with MiXCR, one entry per CDR3 protein. The data show fewer than 250,000 distinct CDR3 sequences, with around half seen just once and 16% held by the top ten. The sample consisted of sorted CD4+, CD8+, or CD8+CD57+ T cells (not recorded which) from PBMCs. Receptors were obtained from a human donor in good health, serving as a control. CDR3s include the opening cysteine and the closing phenylalanine or tryptophan. D genes are given only for firm matches. Size values are once, few and many counts, or a class for expanded clones, and some rows have none.

CDR3 protein | CDR3 DNA | V gene | clone size | D gene | J gene
CAISEGTGGNQPQHF | TGTGCCATCAGCGAAGGGACTGGTGGCAATCAGCCCCAGCATTTT | TRBV10-3 | - | - | TRBJ1-5
CASSLGVQLTGELFF | TGTGCCAGCAGCTTGGGGGTTCAGTTGACCGGGGAGCTGTTTTTT | TRBV5-6 | - | - | TRBJ2-2
CASIGVAVPDTQYF | TGTGCCAGCATAGGCGTCGCGGTCCCAGATACGCAGTATTTT | TRBV27 | few | - | TRBJ2-3
CASSIGGTGSYGYTF | TGTGCCAGTAGTATAGGTGGGACAGGGTCGTATGGCTACACCTTC | TRBV19 | - | TRBD1 | TRBJ1-2
CASSTQRGRRETQYF | TGTGCCAGTAGTACCCAGCGAGGGAGACGGGAGACCCAGTACTTC | TRBV19 | few | - | TRBJ2-5
CASSARTGGTETQYF | TGTGCCAGCAGCGCCAGGACAGGGGGTACGGAGACCCAGTACTTC | TRBV7-9 | - | TRBD1 | TRBJ2-5
CSVEGQGAPDTQYF | TGCAGCGTTGAAGGGCAGGGGGCTCCAGATACGCAGTATTTT | TRBV29-1 | - | TRBD1 | TRBJ2-3
CASSARLGEVGYTF | TGTGCCAGCAGCGCCCGACTCGGGGAGGTCGGCTACACCTTC | TRBV7-9 | - | - | TRBJ1-2
CASSEQVWGRDTLEQYF | TGTGCCAGCAGTGAACAGGTCTGGGGTAGAGATACGCTCGAGCAGTACTTC | TRBV25-1 | - | - | TRBJ2-7
CSAGQRGGNQPQHF | TGCAGTGCTGGGCAGAGGGGCGGCAATCAGCCCCAGCATTTT | TRBV20-1 | many | - | TRBJ1-5
CASSYSRLLQGDTQYF | TGTGCCAGCAGTTACTCGAGGTTACTACAGGGTGATACGCAGTATTTT | TRBV6-2/TRBV6-3 | - | - | TRBJ2-3
CASSARLAGVGLEYF | TGTGCCAGCAGCGCGAGACTAGCGGGGGTAGGCTTAGAGTATTTT | TRBV11-2 | - | TRBD2 | TRBJ2-3
CSACSTEQLAYEQYF | TGCAGTGCCTGTTCTACTGAACAATTAGCCTACGAGCAGTACTTC | TRBV20-1 | - | - | TRBJ2-7
CGAETAANQPQHF | TGCGGTGCCGAGACAGCGGCTAATCAGCCCCAGCATTTT | TRBV20-1 | many | - | TRBJ1-5
CASTRAGGLSTLYTDTQYF | TGTGCCAGCACCCGAGCGGGGGGACTATCCACACTTTACACAGATACGCAGTATTTT | TRBV5-6 | many | TRBD2 | TRBJ2-3
CATSDPGTGEHNEQFF | TGTGCCACCAGTGATCCCGGGACGGGGGAACACAATGAGCAGTTCTTC | TRBV24-1 | few | - | TRBJ2-1
CASSQEERSSGANVLTF | TGCGCCAGCAGCCAAGAGGAGCGGTCCTCTGGGGCCAACGTCCTGACTTTC | TRBV4-3 | many | - | TRBJ2-6
CASSVGRGWKAGANVLTF | TGTGCCAGCAGCGTCGGAAGGGGTTGGAAAGCTGGGGCCAACGTCCTGACTTTC | TRBV9 | - | - | TRBJ2-6
CAWSGGTGNTIYF | TGTGCCTGGAGTGGGGGCACTGGAAACACCATATATTTT | TRBV30 | - | - | TRBJ1-3